This T cell receptor beta chain originates from a study of long-term antiretroviral therapy in people with HIV. With survey level as its setting, the immunoSEQ assay was v3.0. TCRdb keeps only in-frame clones here, not all; method: immunoSEQ multiplex PCR. The data show approximately 25,000 clones, 90% to 95% seen once. This clone was seen a single time. Each donor provided at least one pre-ART PBMC sample and at least two post-ART PBMC samples. CDR1 and CDR2 (germline): LNHDA, SQIVND (reference sequence). V was cut by 6 bases and J by 0 bases, with 11 bases left in between. The CDR3 is 15 amino acids.

The receptor comes from a woman aged 40 to 50 with HIV. This chain joins TRBV19 and TRBJ1-4, with a weak D call TRBD1 (5 bases). Specimen: unsorted PBMCs, collected 7.6 years after starting antiretroviral therapy. The CDR3 reads CASSPGTATNEKLFF. CDR3 nucleotides: TGTGCCAGTAGCCCCGGGACGGCAACTAATGAAAAACTGTTTTTT.